The rows below give T cell receptor beta chains drawn from one sample of a study of cytomegalovirus exposure and HLA in healthy donors. The table came from immunoSEQ multiplex PCR; TCRdb's copy has only in-frame clones and leaves some out. The repertoire has about 170,000 clones, around 68% of them found once; the top ten carry about 2.9%. The specimen sequenced was PBMCs. The receptors come from a man aged 35 to 55 in good health and CMV-seronegative. Each CDR3 is given with its conserved first and last residue. Fields, in order: J gene, clone size, D gene, V gene, CDR3 DNA, CDR3 protein. D genes are given only for firm matches. Clone size is shown for a subset of rows, as once, few, many or a class of expanded clone.

j_call: TRBJ1-3; clone_size: .; d_call: TRBD1; v_call: TRBV27; cdr3_nt: TGTGCCACCTCAGACAGGGGGCGCGGAGGAAACACCATATATTTT; cdr3_aa: CATSDRGRGGNTIYF
j_call: TRBJ2-4; clone_size: .; d_call: TRBD1; v_call: TRBV6-5; cdr3_nt: TGTGCCAGCAGCCTAACTGGACAGGTCAGGTACATTCAGTACTTC; cdr3_aa: CASSLTGQVRYIQYF
j_call: TRBJ1-2; clone_size: .; d_call: TRBD1; v_call: TRBV10-3; cdr3_nt: TGTGCCATCAGTGATCAGCGCACCGGGACAGGGGGTGCCAACTATGGCTACACCTTC; cdr3_aa: CAISDQRTGTGGANYGYTF
j_call: TRBJ2-1; clone_size: .; d_call: TRBD2; v_call: TRBV19; cdr3_nt: TGTGCCAGTACCCCCCCACTAGCGGGAGGTGCGAACAATGAGCAGTTCTTC; cdr3_aa: CASTPPLAGGANNEQFF
j_call: TRBJ2-1; clone_size: few; d_call: TRBD2; v_call: TRBV9; cdr3_nt: TGTGCCAGCAGCGTAGTAGCGGGAGGTTACAATGAGCAGTTCTTC; cdr3_aa: CASSVVAGGYNEQFF
j_call: TRBJ1-2; clone_size: .; d_call: .; v_call: TRBV6-1; cdr3_nt: TGTGCCAGCAGTGATGAACAGGACCCTGTCTATGGCTACACCTTC; cdr3_aa: CASSDEQDPVYGYTF
j_call: TRBJ2-3; clone_size: .; d_call: TRBD1; v_call: TRBV4-1; cdr3_nt: TGCGCCAGCAGCCCCAGGGGGCTGAGCACAGATACGCAGTATTTT; cdr3_aa: CASSPRGLSTDTQYF
j_call: TRBJ2-4; clone_size: .; d_call: TRBD1; v_call: TRBV7-2; cdr3_nt: TGTGCCAGCAGCTTAGTGGCCTCCGGGACAGGGGGCCGGGGCATTCAGTACTTC; cdr3_aa: CASSLVASGTGGRGIQYF
j_call: TRBJ2-1; clone_size: .; d_call: .; v_call: TRBV18; cdr3_nt: TGTGCCAGCTCACCCTTACTGAGCTCCTACAATGAGCAGTTCTTC; cdr3_aa: CASSPLLSSYNEQFF
j_call: TRBJ2-7; clone_size: .; d_call: TRBD1; v_call: TRBV7-2; cdr3_nt: TGTGCCAGCAGCTACGGGACAGGGATACGCGAGCAGTACTTC; cdr3_aa: CASSYGTGIREQYF
j_call: TRBJ2-1; clone_size: .; d_call: TRBD2; v_call: TRBV7-9; cdr3_nt: TGTGCCAGCAGCTTACCCCTAAGACTAGCGGGGGTGATGGAGGAGCAGTTCTTC; cdr3_aa: CASSLPLRLAGVMEEQFF
j_call: TRBJ2-7; clone_size: .; d_call: .; v_call: TRBV10-3; cdr3_nt: TGTGCCATCAGTGACCCTAGCAGGTACGAGCAGTACTTC; cdr3_aa: CAISDPSRYEQYF
j_call: TRBJ1-6; clone_size: .; d_call: .; v_call: TRBV6-6; cdr3_nt: TGTGCCAGCAGTTACTCTGGGGGCTCTAATTCACCCCTCCACTTT; cdr3_aa: CASSYSGGSNSPLHF
j_call: TRBJ2-3; clone_size: .; d_call: TRBD2; v_call: TRBV7-8; cdr3_nt: TGTGCCAGCAGCCCCTATTCCGGGGGGACGCAGTATTTT; cdr3_aa: CASSPYSGGTQYF
j_call: TRBJ2-3; clone_size: .; d_call: TRBD1; v_call: TRBV19; cdr3_nt: TGTGCCAGTAGGCTAGGGGGCGTGGGGACAGATACGCAGTATTTT; cdr3_aa: CASRLGGVGTDTQYF
j_call: TRBJ2-7; clone_size: once; d_call: .; v_call: TRBV6-5; cdr3_nt: TGTGCCAGCAGCACACGGGGGTATCAGCTCTACGAGCAGTACTTC; cdr3_aa: CASSTRGYQLYEQYF
j_call: TRBJ2-3; clone_size: .; d_call: .; v_call: TRBV14; cdr3_nt: TGTGCCAGCAGCCTCGGGGAGACGCAGTATTTT; cdr3_aa: CASSLGETQYF
j_call: TRBJ1-3; clone_size: many; d_call: .; v_call: TRBV5-6; cdr3_nt: TGTGCCAGCAGCTTGGTGGCGGGGGCTGCTGGAAACACCATATATTTT; cdr3_aa: CASSLVAGAAGNTIYF
j_call: TRBJ2-5; clone_size: .; d_call: TRBD2; v_call: TRBV5-1; cdr3_nt: TGCGCCAGCAGCTCCGGGGGGTCAGGCCAAGAGACCCAGTACTTC; cdr3_aa: CASSSGGSGQETQYF
j_call: TRBJ2-2; clone_size: .; d_call: TRBD2; v_call: TRBV7-2; cdr3_nt: TGTGCCAGCAGCCTCGCGGGAGCGGGAGGGTACACCGGGGAGCTGTTTTTT; cdr3_aa: CASSLAGAGGYTGELFF
j_call: TRBJ1-5; clone_size: .; d_call: .; v_call: TRBV18; cdr3_nt: TGTGCCAGCTCTCTGGAGGGAGTCAATCAGCCCCAGCATTTT; cdr3_aa: CASSLEGVNQPQHF
j_call: TRBJ2-4; clone_size: .; d_call: TRBD2; v_call: TRBV12-5; cdr3_nt: TGTGCTAGTGGTCAATGGCGTGGAGGAGCGGGAGCGTTGGGGGGATCAAACATTCAGTACTTC; cdr3_aa: CASGQWRGGAGALGGSNIQYF
j_call: TRBJ1-4; clone_size: .; d_call: .; v_call: TRBV9; cdr3_nt: TGTGCCAGCAGCCCCGCGGATATACACGAACTGTTTTTT; cdr3_aa: CASSPADIHELFF
j_call: TRBJ2-5; clone_size: .; d_call: .; v_call: TRBV7-9; cdr3_nt: TGTGCCAGCAGCCCCGGTCTGGCCCAGTACTTC; cdr3_aa: CASSPGLAQYF
j_call: TRBJ2-2; clone_size: .; d_call: .; v_call: TRBV19; cdr3_nt: TGTGCCAGCCCCTCAGGGGCGGGCACCGGGGAGCTGTTTTTT; cdr3_aa: CASPSGAGTGELFF
j_call: TRBJ2-5; clone_size: .; d_call: TRBD1; v_call: TRBV5-1; cdr3_nt: TGCGCCAGCAGCAGACAGGGGTTTTTAGGGGAGACCCAGTACTTC; cdr3_aa: CASSRQGFLGETQYF
j_call: TRBJ1-2; clone_size: few; d_call: TRBD1; v_call: TRBV14; cdr3_nt: TGTGCCAGCAGCCCCAGACAGGGCGGAACGGGCTACACCTTC; cdr3_aa: CASSPRQGGTGYTF
j_call: TRBJ2-1; clone_size: .; d_call: .; v_call: TRBV4-2; cdr3_nt: TGTGCCAGCAGCCCAACCGGGACACGGGAGCAGTTCTTC; cdr3_aa: CASSPTGTREQFF
j_call: TRBJ2-5; clone_size: .; d_call: .; v_call: TRBV7-2; cdr3_nt: TGTGCCAGCAGCCCTAAGGAGACCCAGTACTTC; cdr3_aa: CASSPKETQYF
j_call: TRBJ1-4; clone_size: .; d_call: TRBD1; v_call: TRBV7-2; cdr3_nt: TGTGCCAGCGCCCAGGGACAGAATCGTGAAAAACTGTTTTTT; cdr3_aa: CASAQGQNREKLFF
j_call: TRBJ2-6; clone_size: .; d_call: .; v_call: TRBV27; cdr3_nt: TGTGCCAGCAGTGCCTCGCCAGGGGCCGGGGCCAACGTCCTGACTTTC; cdr3_aa: CASSASPGAGANVLTF
j_call: TRBJ1-1; clone_size: .; d_call: TRBD1; v_call: TRBV5-1; cdr3_nt: TGCGCCAGCAGCGATGGACGGGACAGAAAAGCTTTCTTT; cdr3_aa: CASSDGRDRKAFF
j_call: TRBJ2-7; clone_size: .; d_call: .; v_call: TRBV5-8; cdr3_nt: TGTGCCAGCAGCTTGGTAGGGAGATACGAGCAGTACTTC; cdr3_aa: CASSLVGRYEQYF
j_call: TRBJ1-3; clone_size: .; d_call: .; v_call: TRBV7-2; cdr3_nt: TGTGCCAGCAGCTTAGAACACACCCTCTCTGGAAACACCATATATTTT; cdr3_aa: CASSLEHTLSGNTIYF
j_call: TRBJ1-1; clone_size: few; d_call: .; v_call: TRBV2; cdr3_nt: TGTGCCAGCAGCCAAGGTTTCCAGGGTGGTGAAGCTTTCTTT; cdr3_aa: CASSQGFQGGEAFF
j_call: TRBJ1-5; clone_size: .; d_call: .; v_call: TRBV16; cdr3_nt: TGTGCCAGCAGCCAATATATCAGCAATCAGCCCCAGCATTTT; cdr3_aa: CASSQYISNQPQHF
j_call: TRBJ1-1; clone_size: .; d_call: TRBD1; v_call: TRBV18; cdr3_nt: TGTGCCAGCTCACCGGGACAGGGTATCAACACTGAAGCTTTCTTT; cdr3_aa: CASSPGQGINTEAFF
j_call: TRBJ1-6; clone_size: .; d_call: .; v_call: TRBV6-5; cdr3_nt: TGTGCCAGCAGTTGGGGAGGGCAGAGTTATAATTCACCCCTCCACTTT; cdr3_aa: CASSWGGQSYNSPLHF
j_call: TRBJ2-7; clone_size: .; d_call: .; v_call: TRBV28; cdr3_nt: TGTGCCAGCAGAGACCTGGGGGGTGGCGAGCAGTACTTC; cdr3_aa: CASRDLGGGEQYF
j_call: TRBJ2-5; clone_size: .; d_call: .; v_call: TRBV5-6; cdr3_nt: TGTGCCAGCAGCTTGATAACAGGGGAGACCCAGTACTTC; cdr3_aa: CASSLITGETQYF